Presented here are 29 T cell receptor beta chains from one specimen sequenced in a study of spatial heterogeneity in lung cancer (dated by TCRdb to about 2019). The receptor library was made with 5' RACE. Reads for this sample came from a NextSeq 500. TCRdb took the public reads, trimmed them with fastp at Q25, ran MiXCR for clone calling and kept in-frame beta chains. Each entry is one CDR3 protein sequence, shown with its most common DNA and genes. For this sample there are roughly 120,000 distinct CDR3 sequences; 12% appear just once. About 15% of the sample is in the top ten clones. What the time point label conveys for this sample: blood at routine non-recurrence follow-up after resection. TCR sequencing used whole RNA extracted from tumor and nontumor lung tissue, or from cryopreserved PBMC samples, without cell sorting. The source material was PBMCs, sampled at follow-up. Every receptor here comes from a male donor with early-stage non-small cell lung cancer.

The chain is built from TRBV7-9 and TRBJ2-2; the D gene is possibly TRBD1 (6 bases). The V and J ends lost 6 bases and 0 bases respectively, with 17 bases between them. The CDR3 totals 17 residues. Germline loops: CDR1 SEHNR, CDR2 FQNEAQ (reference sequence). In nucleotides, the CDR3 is TGTGCCAGCAGACCCGGGACATCACGGGCGAACACCGGGGAGCTGTTTTTT. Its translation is CASRPGTSRANTGELFF.

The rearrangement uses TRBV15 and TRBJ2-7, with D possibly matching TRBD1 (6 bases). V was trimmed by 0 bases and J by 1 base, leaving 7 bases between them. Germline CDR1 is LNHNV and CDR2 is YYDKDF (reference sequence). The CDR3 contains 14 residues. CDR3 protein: CATSRDRGSYEQYF. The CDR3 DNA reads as TGTGCCACCAGCAGAGACAGGGGATCCTACGAGCAGTACTTC.

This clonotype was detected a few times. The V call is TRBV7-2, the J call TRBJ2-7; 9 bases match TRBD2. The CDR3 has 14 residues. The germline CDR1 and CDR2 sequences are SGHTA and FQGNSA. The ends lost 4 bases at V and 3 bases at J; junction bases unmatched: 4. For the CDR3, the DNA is TGTGCCAGCAGCTCCTTAGCGGGGGTCTACGAGCAGTACTTC. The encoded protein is CASSSLAGVYEQYF.

In DNA, the CDR3 is TGTGCCAGCAGTTTAATTACGGGTTACAATGAGCAGTTCTTC. It yields the protein CASSLITGYNEQFF. J is TRBJ2-1 and V is TRBV12-3 or TRBV12-4; D not certain. This CDR3 comprises 14 residues. The V end was cut by 2 bases, the J end by 4 bases, with 9 bases between.

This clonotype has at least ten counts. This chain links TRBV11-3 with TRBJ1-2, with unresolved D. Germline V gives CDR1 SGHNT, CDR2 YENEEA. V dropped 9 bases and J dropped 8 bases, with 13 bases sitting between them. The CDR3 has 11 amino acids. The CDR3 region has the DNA TGTGCCAGTGGGTTAGCCTCCGGCTACACCTTC. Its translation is CASGLASGYTF.

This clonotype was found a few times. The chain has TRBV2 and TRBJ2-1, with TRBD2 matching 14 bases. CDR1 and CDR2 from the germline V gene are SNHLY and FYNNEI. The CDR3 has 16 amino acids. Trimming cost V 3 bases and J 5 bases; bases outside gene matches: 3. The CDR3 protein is CASSETSGGVNNEQFF. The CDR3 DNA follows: TGTGCCAGCAGTGAGACTAGCGGGGGGGTGAACAATGAGCAGTTCTTC.

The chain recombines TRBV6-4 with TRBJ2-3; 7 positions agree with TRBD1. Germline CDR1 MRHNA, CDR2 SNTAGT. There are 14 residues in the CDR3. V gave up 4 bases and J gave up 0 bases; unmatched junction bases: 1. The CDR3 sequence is CASSGDRSTDTQYF. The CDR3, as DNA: TGTGCCAGCAGTGGGGACAGAAGCACAGATACGCAGTATTTT.

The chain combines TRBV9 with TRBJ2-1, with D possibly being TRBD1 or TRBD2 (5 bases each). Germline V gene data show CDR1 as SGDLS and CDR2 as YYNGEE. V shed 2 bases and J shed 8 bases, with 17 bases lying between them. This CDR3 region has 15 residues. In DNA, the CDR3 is TGTGCCAGCAGCGTGGGGACGGTGGGGCGGGATGAGCAGTTCTTC. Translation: CASSVGTVGRDEQFF.

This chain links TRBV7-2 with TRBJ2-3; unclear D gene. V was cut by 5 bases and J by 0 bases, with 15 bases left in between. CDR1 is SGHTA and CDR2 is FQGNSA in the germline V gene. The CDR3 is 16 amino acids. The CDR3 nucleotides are TGTGCCAGCAGCCTACAGCTGCTTGCTAGCACAGATACGCAGTATTTT. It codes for CASSLQLLASTDTQYF.

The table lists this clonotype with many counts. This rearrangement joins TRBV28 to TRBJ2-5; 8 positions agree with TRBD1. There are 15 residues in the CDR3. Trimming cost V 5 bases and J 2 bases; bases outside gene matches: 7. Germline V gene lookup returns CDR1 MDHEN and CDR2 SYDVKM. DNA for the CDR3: TGTGCCAGCAGTGACCGGAACAGGGGGCAAGAGACCCAGTACTTC. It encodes CASSDRNRGQETQYF.

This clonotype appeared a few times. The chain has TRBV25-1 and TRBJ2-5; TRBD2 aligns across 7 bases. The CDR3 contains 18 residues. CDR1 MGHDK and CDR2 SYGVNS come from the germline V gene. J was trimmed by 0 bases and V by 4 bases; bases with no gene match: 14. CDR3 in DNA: TGTGCCAGCAGTGGCCAGCGGGGCTCCATGAAGTACCAAGAGACCCAGTACTTC. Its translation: CASSGQRGSMKYQETQYF.

The CDR3 protein is CASSIDRPRETQYF. CDR3 DNA: TGCGCCAGCAGCATCGACCGGCCGAGGGAGACCCAGTACTTC. The rearrangement joins TRBV5-1 to TRBJ2-5; D not certain. The germline gives CDR1 SGHRS, CDR2 YFSETQ. V lost 4 bases to trimming and J lost 5 bases, with 15 bases between them. The CDR3 extends over 14 amino acids.

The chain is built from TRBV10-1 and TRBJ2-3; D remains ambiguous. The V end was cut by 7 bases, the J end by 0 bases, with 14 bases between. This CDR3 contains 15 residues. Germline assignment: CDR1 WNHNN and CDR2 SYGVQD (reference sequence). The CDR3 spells CASKGSLTSTDTQYF. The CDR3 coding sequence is TGCGCCAGCAAGGGCAGCTTAACTAGCACAGATACGCAGTATTTT.

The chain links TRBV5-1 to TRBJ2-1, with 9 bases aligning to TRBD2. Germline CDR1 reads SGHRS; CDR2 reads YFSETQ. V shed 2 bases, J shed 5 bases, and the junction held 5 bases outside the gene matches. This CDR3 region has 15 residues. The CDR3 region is CASSFRASGDNEQFF. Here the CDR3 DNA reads TGCGCCAGCAGCTTCAGGGCTAGCGGGGACAATGAGCAGTTCTTC.

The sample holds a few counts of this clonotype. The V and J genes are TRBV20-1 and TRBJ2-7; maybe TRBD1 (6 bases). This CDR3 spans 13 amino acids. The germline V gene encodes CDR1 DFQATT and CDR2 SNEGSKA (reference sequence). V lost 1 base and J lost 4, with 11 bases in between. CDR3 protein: CSARVGGAYEQYF. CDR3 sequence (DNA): TGCAGTGCTAGAGTTGGGGGCGCATACGAGCAGTACTTC.

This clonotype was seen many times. The CDR3 sequence is CSVRAHAGMNTEAFF. As DNA, the CDR3 is TGCAGCGTGAGAGCCCACGCAGGGATGAACACTGAAGCTTTCTTT. This chain uses TRBV29-1 with TRBJ1-1, with D possibly being TRBD1 (5 bases). This CDR3 region has 15 residues. CDR1 SQVTM and CDR2 ANQGSEA come from the germline V gene. The ends were cut back, 6 bases at V and 0 bases at J, with 17 bases in the middle.

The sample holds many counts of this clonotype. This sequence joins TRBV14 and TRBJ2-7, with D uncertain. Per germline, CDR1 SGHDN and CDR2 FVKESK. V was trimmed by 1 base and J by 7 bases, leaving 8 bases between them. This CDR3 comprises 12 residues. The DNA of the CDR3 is TGTGCCAGCAGCCAAGTTAGGACGGAGCAGTACTTC. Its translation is CASSQVRTEQYF.

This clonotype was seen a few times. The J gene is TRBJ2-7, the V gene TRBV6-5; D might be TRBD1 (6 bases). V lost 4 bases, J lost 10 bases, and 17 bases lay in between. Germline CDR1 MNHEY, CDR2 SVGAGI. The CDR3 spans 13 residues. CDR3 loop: CASSSDSAPSQYF. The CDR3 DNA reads TGTGCCAGCAGTTCGGACAGCGCGCCGTCCCAGTACTTC.

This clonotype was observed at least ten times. This chain's CDR3 is CASSLGGTAFYGYTF. Written as DNA, the CDR3 is TGCGCCAGCAGCTTGGGCGGGACGGCTTTCTATGGCTACACCTTC. The chain joins TRBV5-1 to TRBJ1-2; D possibly corresponds to TRBD1 (5 bases). V lost 0 bases and J 4 bases, leaving 13 bases between the germline ends. The CDR3 covers 15 residues. CDR1 SGHRS and CDR2 YFSETQ come from the germline V gene. The whole variable domain, filled in from reference TRBV5-1 and TRBJ1-2, reads KAGVTQTPRYLIKTRGQQVTLSCSPISGHRSVSWYQQTPGQGLQFLFEYFSETQRNKGNFPGRFSGRQFSNSRSEMNVSTLELGDSALYLCASSLGGTAFYGYTFGSGTRLTVV.

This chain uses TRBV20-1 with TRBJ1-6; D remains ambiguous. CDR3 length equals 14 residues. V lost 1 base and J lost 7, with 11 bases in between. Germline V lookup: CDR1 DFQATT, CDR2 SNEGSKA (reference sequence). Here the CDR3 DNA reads TGCAGTGCTAGAGTAAGGCGTTGGAATTCACCCCTCCACTTT. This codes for CSARVRRWNSPLHF.

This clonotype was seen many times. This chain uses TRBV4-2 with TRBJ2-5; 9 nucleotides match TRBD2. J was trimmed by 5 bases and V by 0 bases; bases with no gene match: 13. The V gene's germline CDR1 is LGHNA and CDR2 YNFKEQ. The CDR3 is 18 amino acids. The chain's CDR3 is CASSQELIRGGALETQYF. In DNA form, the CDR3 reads TGTGCCAGCAGCCAAGAGTTAATCCGCGGGGGGGCCCTCGAGACCCAGTACTTC.

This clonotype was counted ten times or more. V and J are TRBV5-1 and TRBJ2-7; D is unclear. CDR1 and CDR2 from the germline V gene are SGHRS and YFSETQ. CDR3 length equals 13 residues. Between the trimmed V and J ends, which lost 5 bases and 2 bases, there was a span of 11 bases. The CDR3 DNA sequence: TGCGCCAGCAGGGTCGGAGCACCCTACGAGCAGTACTTC. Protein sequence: CASRVGAPYEQYF.

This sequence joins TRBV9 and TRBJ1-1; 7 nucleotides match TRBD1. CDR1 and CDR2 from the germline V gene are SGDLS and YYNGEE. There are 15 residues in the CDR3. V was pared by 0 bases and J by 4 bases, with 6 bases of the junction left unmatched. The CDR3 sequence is CASSVEQGRSTEAFF. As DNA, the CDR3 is TGTGCCAGCAGCGTAGAACAGGGGAGGAGCACTGAAGCTTTCTTT.

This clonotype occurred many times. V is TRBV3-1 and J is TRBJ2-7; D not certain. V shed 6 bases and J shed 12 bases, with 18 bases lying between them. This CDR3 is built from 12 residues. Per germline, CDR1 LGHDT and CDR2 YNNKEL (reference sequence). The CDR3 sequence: CASSSTRAFTYF. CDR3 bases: TGTGCCAGCAGTTCCACCCGGGCATTCACGTACTTC.

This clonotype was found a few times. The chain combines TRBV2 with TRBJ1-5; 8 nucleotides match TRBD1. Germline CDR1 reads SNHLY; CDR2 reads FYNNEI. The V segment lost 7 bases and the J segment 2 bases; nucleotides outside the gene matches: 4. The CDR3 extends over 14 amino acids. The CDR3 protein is CASIGQGGNQPQHF. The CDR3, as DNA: TGTGCCAGCATTGGACAGGGTGGCAATCAGCCCCAGCATTTT.

This chain's CDR3 is CATSWRASGGASSYEQYF. In DNA form, the CDR3 reads TGTGCCACCTCTTGGCGGGCTAGCGGGGGGGCGAGCTCCTACGAGCAGTACTTC. The rearrangement links TRBV7-2 to TRBJ2-7; TRBD2 matches at 12 bases. The V segment lost 10 bases and the J segment 0 bases; nucleotides outside the gene matches: 16. The CDR3 runs 18 residues. The germline V gene has CDR1 SGHTA and CDR2 FQGNSA. Full variable domain (missing parts from reference TRBV7-2 and TRBJ2-7): GAGVSQSPSNKVTEKGKDVELRCDPISGHTALYWYRQSLGQGLEFLIYFQGNSAPDKSGLPSDRFSAERTGGSVSTLTIQRTQQEDSAVYLCATSWRASGGASSYEQYFGPGTRLTVT.

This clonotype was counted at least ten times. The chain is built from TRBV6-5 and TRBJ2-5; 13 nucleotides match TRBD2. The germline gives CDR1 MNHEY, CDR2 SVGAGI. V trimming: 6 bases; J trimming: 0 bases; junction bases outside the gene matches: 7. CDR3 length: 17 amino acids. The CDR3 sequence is CASRPGTSGDYQETQYF. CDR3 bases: TGTGCCAGCAGGCCCGGGACTAGCGGGGATTACCAAGAGACCCAGTACTTC.

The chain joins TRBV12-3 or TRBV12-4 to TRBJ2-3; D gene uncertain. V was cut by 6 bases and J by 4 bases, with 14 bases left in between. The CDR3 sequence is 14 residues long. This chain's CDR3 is CASRPVLGSDTQYF. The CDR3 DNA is TGTGCCAGCAGGCCCGTTCTTGGTTCAGATACGCAGTATTTT.

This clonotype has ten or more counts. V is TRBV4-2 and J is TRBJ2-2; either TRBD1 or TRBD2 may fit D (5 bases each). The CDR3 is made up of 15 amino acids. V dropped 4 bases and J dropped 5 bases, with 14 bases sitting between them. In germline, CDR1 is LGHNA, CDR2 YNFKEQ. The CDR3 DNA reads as TGTGCCAGCAGCCCGGGGACCCCGGAGACCGGGGAGCTGTTTTTT. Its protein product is CASSPGTPETGELFF.